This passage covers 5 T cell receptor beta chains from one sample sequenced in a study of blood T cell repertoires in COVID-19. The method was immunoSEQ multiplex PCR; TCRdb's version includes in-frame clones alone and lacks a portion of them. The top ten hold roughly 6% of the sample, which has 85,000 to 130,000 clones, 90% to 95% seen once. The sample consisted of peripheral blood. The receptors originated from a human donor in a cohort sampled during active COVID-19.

This CDR3 is CASSLVPGQGSDEKLFF. CDR3 DNA: TGTGCCAGCAGCTTAGTCCCAGGACAGGGATCAGATGAAAAACTGTTTTTT. The rearrangement uses TRBV7-9 and TRBJ1-4, with 8 bases identical to TRBD1. The CDR3 length is 17 residues. In germline, CDR1 is SEHNR, CDR2 FQNEAQ (reference sequence). Unmatched junction bases numbered 10, after V lost 1 base and J lost 6 bases. Full variable domain (missing parts from reference TRBV7-9 and TRBJ1-4): DTGVSQNPRHKITKRGQNVTFRCDPISEHNRLYWYRQTLGQGPEFLTYFQNEAQLEKSRLLSDRFSAERPKGSFSTLEIQRTEQGDSAMYLCASSLVPGQGSDEKLFFGSGTQLSVL.

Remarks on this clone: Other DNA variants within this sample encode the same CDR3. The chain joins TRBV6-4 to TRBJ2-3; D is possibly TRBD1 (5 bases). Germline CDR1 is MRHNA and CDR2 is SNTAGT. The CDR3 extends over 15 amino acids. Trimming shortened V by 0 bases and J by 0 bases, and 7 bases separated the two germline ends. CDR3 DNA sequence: TGTGCCAGCAGTGACTCGGCAGGGAGCACAGATACGCAGTATTTT. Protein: CASSDSAGSTDTQYF.

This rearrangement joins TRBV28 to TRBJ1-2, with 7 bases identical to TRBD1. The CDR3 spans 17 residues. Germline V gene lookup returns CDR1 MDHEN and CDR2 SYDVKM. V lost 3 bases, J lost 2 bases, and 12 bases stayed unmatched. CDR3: CASSFFRQGEKNYGYTF. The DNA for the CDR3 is TGTGCCAGCAGTTTTTTTAGGCAGGGGGAAAAAAACTATGGCTACACCTTC.

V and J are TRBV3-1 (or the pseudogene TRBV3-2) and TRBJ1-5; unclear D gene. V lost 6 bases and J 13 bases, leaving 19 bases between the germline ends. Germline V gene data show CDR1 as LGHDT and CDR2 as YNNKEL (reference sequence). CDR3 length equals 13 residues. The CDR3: CASSPANKNVQHF. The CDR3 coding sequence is TGTGCCAGCAGTCCCGCCAACAAGAACGTTCAGCATTTT.

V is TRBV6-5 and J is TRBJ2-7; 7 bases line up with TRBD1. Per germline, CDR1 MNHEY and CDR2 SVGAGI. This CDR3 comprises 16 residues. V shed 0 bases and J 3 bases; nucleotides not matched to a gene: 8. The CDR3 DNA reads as TGTGCCAGCAGTTACTCGAGTACAGGGGTCGGCTACGAGCAGTACTTC. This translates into CASSYSSTGVGYEQYF.